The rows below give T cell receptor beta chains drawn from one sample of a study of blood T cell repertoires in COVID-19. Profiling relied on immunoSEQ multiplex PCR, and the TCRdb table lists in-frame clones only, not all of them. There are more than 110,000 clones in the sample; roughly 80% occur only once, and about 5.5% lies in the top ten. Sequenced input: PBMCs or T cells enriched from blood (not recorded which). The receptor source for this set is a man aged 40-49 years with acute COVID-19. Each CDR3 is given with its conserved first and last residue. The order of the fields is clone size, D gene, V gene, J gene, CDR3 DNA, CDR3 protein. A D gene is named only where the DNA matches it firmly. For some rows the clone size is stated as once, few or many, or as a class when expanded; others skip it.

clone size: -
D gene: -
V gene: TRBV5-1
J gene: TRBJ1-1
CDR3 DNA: TGCGCCAGCAGCTTTGATTGGGGCGAAACCATGAACACTGAAGCTTTCTTT
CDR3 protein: CASSFDWGETMNTEAFF

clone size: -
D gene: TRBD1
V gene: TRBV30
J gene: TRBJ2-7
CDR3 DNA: TGTGCCTGGAGTGTACAAGGGACAGGGCTTACCGAGCAGTACTTC
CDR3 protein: CAWSVQGTGLTEQYF

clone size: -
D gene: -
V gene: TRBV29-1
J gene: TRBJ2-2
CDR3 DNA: TGCAGCGTTATTCCGCAGGGTGAGGGGGAGCTGTTTTTT
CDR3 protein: CSVIPQGEGELFF

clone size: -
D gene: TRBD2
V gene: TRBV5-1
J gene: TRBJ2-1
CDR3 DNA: TGCGCCAGCAGCTTGTCGGCTAGCGGGAGTAATGAGCAGTTCTTC
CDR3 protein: CASSLSASGSNEQFF

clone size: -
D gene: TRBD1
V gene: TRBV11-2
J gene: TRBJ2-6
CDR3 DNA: TGTGCCAGCAGCGCCGACAGGGGATCTACTGGGGCCAACGTCCTGACTTTC
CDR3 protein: CASSADRGSTGANVLTF

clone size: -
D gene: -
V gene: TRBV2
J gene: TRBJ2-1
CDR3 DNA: TGTGCCAGCAGGCCCAACACCGGGACACGCAATGAGCAGTTCTTC
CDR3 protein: CASRPNTGTRNEQFF

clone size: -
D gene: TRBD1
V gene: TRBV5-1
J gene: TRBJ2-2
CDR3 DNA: TGCGCCAGCAGCTTGAAGGGGGCAACGAACACCGGGGAGCTGTTTTTT
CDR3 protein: CASSLKGATNTGELFF

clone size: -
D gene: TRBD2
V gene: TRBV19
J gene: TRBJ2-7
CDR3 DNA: TGTGCCAGTAGTACTTCTAGCGGGAGAAACAACGAGCAGTACTTC
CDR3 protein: CASSTSSGRNNEQYF

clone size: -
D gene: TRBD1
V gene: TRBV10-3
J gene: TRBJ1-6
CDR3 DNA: TGTGCCATCAGTGGGGACAGCTTGAGTTCCTATAATTCACCCCTCCACTTT
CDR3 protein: CAISGDSLSSYNSPLHF

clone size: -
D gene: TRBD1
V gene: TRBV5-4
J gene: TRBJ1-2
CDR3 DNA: TGTGCCAGCAGCTTGGCCCATGGGACAGGGGACTATGGCTACACCTTC
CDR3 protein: CASSLAHGTGDYGYTF

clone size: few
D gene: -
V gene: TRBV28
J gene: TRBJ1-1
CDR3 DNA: TGTGCCAGCAGTCCCCCTGGACAGCCGTCCTCTTCTTTCTTT
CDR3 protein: CASSPPGQPSSSFF

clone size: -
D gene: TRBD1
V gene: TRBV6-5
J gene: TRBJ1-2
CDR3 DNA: TGTGCCAGCAGTTACGGACAGGGAGGCTATGGCTACACCTTC
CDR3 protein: CASSYGQGGYGYTF

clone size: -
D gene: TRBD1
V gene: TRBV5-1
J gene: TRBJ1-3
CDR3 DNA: TGCGCCAGCAGCTTGGGGGACAGGGTACCTGGAAACACCATATATTTT
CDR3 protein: CASSLGDRVPGNTIYF

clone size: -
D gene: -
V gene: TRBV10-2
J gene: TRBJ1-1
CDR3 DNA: TGCGCCAGCAGTGAAAGAGGGTCCACTGAAGCTTTCTTT
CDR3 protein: CASSERGSTEAFF

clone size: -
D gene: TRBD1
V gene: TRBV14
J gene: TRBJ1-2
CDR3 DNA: TGTGCCAGCAGCCCCTTTGACAGGGACTATGGCTACACCTTC
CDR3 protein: CASSPFDRDYGYTF

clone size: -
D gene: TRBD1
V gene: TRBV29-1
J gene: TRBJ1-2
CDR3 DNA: TGCAGCGCTCGAAAACAGGGGGCTGGCTATGGCTACACCTTC
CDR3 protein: CSARKQGAGYGYTF

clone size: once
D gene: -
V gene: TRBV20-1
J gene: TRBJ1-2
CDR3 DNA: TGCAGTGCCCCCGGGCGGAGGGGCTACACCTTC
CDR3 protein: CSAPGRRGYTF

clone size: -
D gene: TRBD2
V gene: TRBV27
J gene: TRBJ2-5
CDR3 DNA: TGTGCCAGCAGTTTTGTCCCGACGACTAGCGGAGAAGAGACCCAGTACTTC
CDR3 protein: CASSFVPTTSGEETQYF

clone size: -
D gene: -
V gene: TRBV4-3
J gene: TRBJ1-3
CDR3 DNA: TGCGCCAGCAGCCAAGCAGGGTCTGGAAACACCATATATTTT
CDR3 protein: CASSQAGSGNTIYF

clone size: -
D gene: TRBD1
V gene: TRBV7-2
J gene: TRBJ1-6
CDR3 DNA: TGTGCCAGCAGCTTATTTTCCGGACAGGGATCACCCCTCCACTTT
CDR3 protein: CASSLFSGQGSPLHF

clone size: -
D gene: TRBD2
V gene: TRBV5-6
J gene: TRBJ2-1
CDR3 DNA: TGTGCCAGCAGCCCAGGGACTAGCGGGAGTCGGTATGAGCAGTTCTTC
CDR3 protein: CASSPGTSGSRYEQFF

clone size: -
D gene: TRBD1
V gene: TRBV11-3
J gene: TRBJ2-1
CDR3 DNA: TGTGCCAGCAGCGACCGGACAGGGCGAAACAATGAGCAGTTCTTC
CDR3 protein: CASSDRTGRNNEQFF

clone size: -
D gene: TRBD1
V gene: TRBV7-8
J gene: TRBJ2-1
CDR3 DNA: TGTGCCAGCAGCCCCGCTGTCCCGGGACAGTACAATGAGCAGTTCTTC
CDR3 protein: CASSPAVPGQYNEQFF

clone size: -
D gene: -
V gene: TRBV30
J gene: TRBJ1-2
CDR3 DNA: TGTGCCTGGGCCCCCTGGGAGGACTATGGCTACACCTTC
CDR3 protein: CAWAPWEDYGYTF

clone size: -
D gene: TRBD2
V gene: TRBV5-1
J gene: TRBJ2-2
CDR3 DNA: TGCGCCAGCAGCCCTACTAGCGGTACGACCGGGGAGCTGTTTTTT
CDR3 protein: CASSPTSGTTGELFF

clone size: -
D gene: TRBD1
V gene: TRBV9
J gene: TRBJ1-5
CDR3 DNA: TGTGCCAGCAGCGTAGGGGACAGGGATTATCAGCCCCAGCATTTT
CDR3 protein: CASSVGDRDYQPQHF

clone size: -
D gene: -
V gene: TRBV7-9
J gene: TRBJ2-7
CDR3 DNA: TGTGCCAGCAGCCCCAGGGCAACACATCACTACGAGCAGTACTTC
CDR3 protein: CASSPRATHHYEQYF

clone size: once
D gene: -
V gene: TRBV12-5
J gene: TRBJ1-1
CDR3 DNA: TGTGCTAGTGGTTTGGGCAGTGAAGCTTTCTTT
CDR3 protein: CASGLGSEAFF

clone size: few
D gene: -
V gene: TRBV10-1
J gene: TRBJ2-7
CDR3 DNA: TGCGCCAGCAGCCCGTCAGGGGTCGGCGAGCAGTACTTC
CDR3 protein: CASSPSGVGEQYF

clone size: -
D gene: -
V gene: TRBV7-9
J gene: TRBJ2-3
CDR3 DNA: TGTGCCAGCAGCTTAAGTGGCGGGGGCGTTCACGTGGAGCAGTATTTT
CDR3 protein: CASSLSGGGVHVEQYF

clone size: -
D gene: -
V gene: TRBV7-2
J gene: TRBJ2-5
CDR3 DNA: TGTGCCAGCAGTCACATGGAGATTTTACAAGAGACCCAGTACTTC
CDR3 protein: CASSHMEILQETQYF

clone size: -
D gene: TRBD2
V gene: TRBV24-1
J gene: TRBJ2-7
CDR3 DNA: TGTGCCACCAGTGATCCGGCGGGAGGACCCTCCGAGCAGTACTTC
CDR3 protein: CATSDPAGGPSEQYF

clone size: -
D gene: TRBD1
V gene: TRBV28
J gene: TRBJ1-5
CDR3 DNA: TGTGCCAGCAGTCTCACAGGGGAACAGCCCCAGCATTTT
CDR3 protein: CASSLTGEQPQHF

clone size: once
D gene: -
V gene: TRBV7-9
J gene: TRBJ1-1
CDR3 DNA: TGTGCCAGCAGACAAACAGATTACACTGAAGCTTTCTTT
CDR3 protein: CASRQTDYTEAFF

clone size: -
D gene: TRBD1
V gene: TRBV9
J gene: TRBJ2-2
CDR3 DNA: TGTGCCAGCAGAGGGGACAGAGCGAACACCGGGGAGCTGTTTTTT
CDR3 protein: CASRGDRANTGELFF

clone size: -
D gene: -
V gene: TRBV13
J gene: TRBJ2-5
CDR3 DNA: TGTGCCAGCAGCTTAGTGGGCAGCCAAAGCCAAGAGACCCAGTACTTC
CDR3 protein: CASSLVGSQSQETQYF

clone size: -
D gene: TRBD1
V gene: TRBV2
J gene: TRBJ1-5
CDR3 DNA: TGTGCCAGAGGGGGGACAGGGCCCAATCAGCCCCAGCATTTT
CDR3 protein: CARGGTGPNQPQHF

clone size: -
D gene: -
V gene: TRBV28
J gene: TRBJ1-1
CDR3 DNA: TGTGCCAGCAGTTTGACGACTGTTAACACTGAAGCTTTCTTT
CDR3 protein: CASSLTTVNTEAFF

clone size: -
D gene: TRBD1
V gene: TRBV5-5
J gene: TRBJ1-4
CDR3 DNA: TGTGCCAGCAGCTTGGCTACCGGGACAGGGGATGAAAAACTGTTTTTT
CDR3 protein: CASSLATGTGDEKLFF

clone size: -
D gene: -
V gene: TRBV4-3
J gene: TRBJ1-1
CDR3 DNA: TGCGCCAGCAGCCAATTACGGGACACTGAAGCTTTCTTT
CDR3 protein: CASSQLRDTEAFF

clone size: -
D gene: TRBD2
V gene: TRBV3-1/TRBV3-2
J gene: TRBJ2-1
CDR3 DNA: TGTGCCAGCAGCCCCACCTGGGGGCTTAGCGGGACAAGCTCCTACAATGAGCAGTTCTTC
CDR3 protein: CASSPTWGLSGTSSYNEQFF

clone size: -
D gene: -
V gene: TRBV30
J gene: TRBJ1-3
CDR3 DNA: TGTGCCTGGAGTGTACGGGCAGGGCGCTCTGGAAACACCATATATTTT
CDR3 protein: CAWSVRAGRSGNTIYF

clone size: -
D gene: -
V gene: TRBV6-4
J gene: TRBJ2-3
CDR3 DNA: TGTGCCAGCAGTGGGGGACATCTCACAGATACGCAGTATTTT
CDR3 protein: CASSGGHLTDTQYF

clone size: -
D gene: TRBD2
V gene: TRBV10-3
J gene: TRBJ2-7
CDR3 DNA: TGTGCCATCAGTGAAGGACTAGCGGGGGAGCAGATTGACGAGCAGTACTTC
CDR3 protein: CAISEGLAGEQIDEQYF

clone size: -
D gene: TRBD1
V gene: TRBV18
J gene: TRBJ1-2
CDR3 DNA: TGTGCCAGCTCACCCCAGGGGGACCTTCCTGGTGGCTACACCTTC
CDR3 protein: CASSPQGDLPGGYTF

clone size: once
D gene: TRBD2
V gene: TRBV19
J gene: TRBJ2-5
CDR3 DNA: TGTGCCAGTAGTACTCAAGGACTAGACCAAGAGACCCAGTACTTC
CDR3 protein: CASSTQGLDQETQYF

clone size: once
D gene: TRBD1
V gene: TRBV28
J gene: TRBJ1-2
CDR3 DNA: TGTGCCAGCAGGGGACAGGGTAGAAACTATGGCTACACCTTC
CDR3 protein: CASRGQGRNYGYTF

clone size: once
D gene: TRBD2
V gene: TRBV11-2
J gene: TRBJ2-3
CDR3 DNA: TGTGCCAGCAGCGCCGGGACTAGGCTGTATTTT
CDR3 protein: CASSAGTRLYF

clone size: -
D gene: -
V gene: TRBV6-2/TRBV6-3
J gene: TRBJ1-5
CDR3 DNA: TGTGCCAGCAGTGTAAACAATCAGCCCCAGCATTTT
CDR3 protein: CASSVNNQPQHF